The 21 T cell receptor beta chains presented below share a single source sample, sequenced in a study of T-cell reconstitution after alpha-beta-depleted transplantation in children. Unique molecular identifiers were incorporated into the prepared TCRbeta library. Each CDR3 protein gets one entry after TCRdb re-called the PCR reads with MiXCR. The repertoire has about 980,000 distinct CDR3 sequences, about 29% of them found once; the top ten carry roughly 28%. Source: PBMCs, mostly from graft donor cells, taken 360 days after TCRalphabeta/CD19-depleted stem cell transplant. The source of these receptors is a boy in the first two years of life who had a stem cell transplant for SCID, so the T cells may come from the graft donor.

This clonotype has only a few counts. The V call is TRBV5-6, the J call TRBJ2-7; 8 bases line up with TRBD1. This CDR3 has 15 amino acids. J was trimmed by 2 bases and V by 5 bases; bases with no gene match: 9. Germline loops: CDR1 SGHDT, CDR2 YYEEEE. DNA of the CDR3: TGTGCCAGCAGTTCCAGGCCAGGGGGCGCCTACGAGCAGTACTTC. The encoded protein is CASSSRPGGAYEQYF.

This chain joins TRBV6-5 and TRBJ2-3; D is ambiguous. CDR3 length: 15 amino acids. The V end lost 3 bases, the J end lost 5 bases, and 15 bases lay between the germline ends. The germline V gene has CDR1 MNHEY and CDR2 SVGAGI. CDR3 sequence reads: CASSYSDAKIDTQYF. CDR3 DNA: TGTGCCAGCAGTTATTCGGACGCCAAGATAGATACGCAGTATTTT.

The CDR3 sequence is CSASNRGLAYEQYF. DNA for the CDR3: TGCAGTGCTAGCAACAGGGGGCTCGCCTACGAGCAGTACTTC. The chain has TRBV20-1 and TRBJ2-7, with 9 bases that match TRBD1. V lost 3 bases, J lost 2 bases, and 5 bases stayed unmatched. The CDR3 sequence is 14 residues long. CDR1 DFQATT and CDR2 SNEGSKA come from the germline V gene (reference sequence).

This clonotype was seen a handful of times. The V and J genes are TRBV4-3 and TRBJ2-7; 8 bases map to TRBD2. The V gene's germline CDR1 is LGHNA and CDR2 YSLEER. CDR3 size: 14 residues. Trimming removed 6 bases from V and 2 bases from J; junction bases left unmatched: 6. CDR3 DNA: TGCGCCAGCAGACAGAGAGCGGGGGCCTACGAGCAGTACTTC. It encodes CASRQRAGAYEQYF.

V usage is TRBV10-2 and J usage is TRBJ1-1; 10 bases align to TRBD1. CDR1 is WSHSY and CDR2 is SAAADI in the germline V gene. The CDR3 is 15 residues long. V gave up 4 bases and J gave up 5 bases; unmatched junction bases: 7. The CDR3 DNA sequence: TGCGCCAGCAGTGGGGTCGGGACAGGGGTAACTGAAGCTTTCTTT. The encoded protein is CASSGVGTGVTEAFF.

This clonotype has just a few counts. As DNA, the CDR3 is TGTGCCAGCGGACAGGGGGCCGCCTACGAGCAGTACTTC. It codes for CASGQGAAYEQYF. This chain uses TRBV19 with TRBJ2-7; 11 bases fit TRBD1. This CDR3 is 13 amino acids long. Germline CDR1 is LNHDA and CDR2 is SQIVND (reference sequence). The trim removed 9 bases at V and 2 bases at J, leaving 3 bases unmatched.

The chain couples TRBV7-2 to TRBJ2-7; no clear D gene. The CDR3 runs to 14 residues. Looked up from germline, CDR1 is SGHTA and CDR2 is FQGNSA. Trimming took off 5 bases at V and 3 bases at J, with 14 bases between the two ends. CDR3 bases: TGTGCCAGCAGCCGCGACAAGGATTTCTACGAGCAGTACTTC. Protein sequence: CASSRDKDFYEQYF. The whole variable domain, filled in from reference TRBV7-2 and TRBJ2-7, reads GAGVSQSPSNKVTEKGKDVELRCDPISGHTALYWYRQSLGQGLEFLIYFQGNSAPDKSGLPSDRFSAERTGGSVSTLTIQRTQQEDSAVYLCASSRDKDFYEQYFGPGTRLTVT.

This clonotype came up a few times. The chain couples TRBV2 to TRBJ2-7, with D perhaps matching TRBD1 (6 bases). The CDR3 has 14 amino acids. The germline V gene encodes CDR1 SNHLY and CDR2 FYNNEI. Trimming shortened V by 7 bases and J by 7 bases, and 20 bases separated the two germline ends. The CDR3 loop reads CASTERTALGEQYF. The CDR3 nucleotides are TGTGCCAGCACCGAACGGACAGCTCTGGGGGAGCAGTACTTC. The complete variable domain, with remaining parts taken from reference TRBV2 and TRBJ2-7, reads EPEVTQTPSHQVTQMGQEVILRCVPISNHLYFYWYRQILGQKVEFLVSFYNNEISEKSEIFDDQFSVERPDGSNFTLKIRSTKLEDSAMYFCASTERTALGEQYFGPGTRLTVT.

This clonotype was observed a handful of times. The chain links TRBV5-6 to TRBJ2-7; D is ambiguous. The CDR3 is 14 amino acids. Germline CDR1 reads SGHDT; CDR2 reads YYEEEE. V dropped 4 bases and J dropped 2 bases, with 13 bases sitting between them. CDR3 sequence (DNA): TGTGCCAGCAGCCAACGGCAGCCCACCTACGAGCAGTACTTC. It is translated as CASSQRQPTYEQYF. Drawing the rest from reference TRBV5-6 and TRBJ2-7, the complete variable domain is DAGVTQSPTHLIKTRGQQVTLRCSPKSGHDTVSWYQQALGQGPQFIFQYYEEEERQRGNFPDRFSGHQFPNYSSELNVNALLLGDSALYLCASSQRQPTYEQYFGPGTRLTVT.

The chain carries TRBV4-1 and TRBJ1-5; tentative D call: TRBD1 (5 bases). CDR3 length equals 17 residues. The V and J ends lost 2 bases and 0 bases respectively, with 14 bases between them. The germline CDR1 and CDR2 sequences are MGHRA and YSYEKL. DNA of the CDR3: TGCGCCAGCAGCCAAAAAGGGGCACAGTATAGCAATCAGCCCCAGCATTTT. Encoded protein: CASSQKGAQYSNQPQHF.

V usage is TRBV6-5 and J usage is TRBJ2-5; 8 bases are a match to TRBD1. The J segment lost 5 bases and the V segment lost 0 bases, leaving 5 bases of the junction unmatched. The CDR3 runs to 15 residues. The germline V gene encodes CDR1 MNHEY and CDR2 SVGAGI. The CDR3: CASSYSPGGRETQYF. For the CDR3, the DNA is TGTGCCAGCAGTTACTCCCCAGGGGGCCGGGAGACCCAGTACTTC.

The chain recombines TRBV20-1 with TRBJ2-7, with D possibly being TRBD1 or TRBD2 (5 bases each). Trimming removed 3 bases at V and 0 bases at J, with 21 bases between. Looked up from germline, CDR1 is DFQATT and CDR2 is SNEGSKA (reference sequence). CDR3 size: 17 residues. CDR3 loop: CSASNGTAKGSSYEQYF. The CDR3 region has the DNA TGCAGTGCTAGTAACGGAACAGCGAAGGGGAGCTCCTACGAGCAGTACTTC.

This chain joins TRBV5-1 and TRBJ1-1, with D unclear. The CDR3 sequence is 14 residues long. V gave up 0 bases and J gave up 4 bases, with 10 bases separating them. Germline V CDR1 and CDR2: SGHRS, YFSETQ. The CDR3 spells CASSLAPEGTEAFF. CDR3 coding DNA: TGCGCCAGCAGCTTGGCCCCAGAGGGCACTGAAGCTTTCTTT.

This clonotype was seen more than once but under ten times. The chain employs TRBV7-9 and TRBJ2-6, with D possibly matching TRBD1 (5 bases). The CDR3 consists of 15 residues. Deletions cut 1 base from V and 3 bases from J, with 7 bases between. Germline V gene sequence: CDR1 SEHNR, CDR2 FQNEAQ (reference sequence). The CDR3 loop reads CASSLEGHGANVLTF. Written as DNA, the CDR3 is TGTGCCAGCAGCTTAGAGGGGCATGGGGCCAACGTCCTGACTTTC.

This clonotype turned up a few times. The gene calls are TRBV12-3 or TRBV12-4 and TRBJ2-1; TRBD2 aligns across 9 bases. Losses at the gene ends were 6 bases for V and 4 bases for J; bases not matched to a gene: 13. This CDR3 contains 17 residues. CDR3 residues: CASSLPPSSGEYNEQFF. The CDR3 bases are TGTGCCAGCAGCTTGCCCCCCTCTAGCGGGGAATACAATGAGCAGTTCTTC.

The chain recombines TRBV4-2 with TRBJ2-1, with a possible D match to TRBD1 (6 bases). Trimming took 0 bases from V and 5 from J, leaving 11 bases between them. CDR1 and CDR2 (germline): LGHNA, YNFKEQ. CDR3 length: 15 amino acids. The CDR3 loop reads CASSQEGAKDNEQFF. The DNA for the CDR3 is TGTGCCAGCAGCCAAGAGGGGGCTAAAGACAATGAGCAGTTCTTC.

This clonotype was seen only a few times. The genes are TRBV12-3 or TRBV12-4 and TRBJ1-3; 7 bases match TRBD1. Losses at the gene ends were 6 bases for V and 4 bases for J; bases not matched to a gene: 12. The CDR3 runs 16 residues. In nucleotides, the CDR3 is TGTGCCAGCAGCCGGAGGGACAGCGTGGAGGGAAACACCATATATTTT. It specifies CASSRRDSVEGNTIYF.

The rearrangement uses TRBV2 and TRBJ2-3, with 11 bases that match TRBD2. J lost 5 bases, V lost 8 bases, and 9 bases had no gene match. There are 15 residues in the CDR3. Germline V CDR1 and CDR2: SNHLY, FYNNEI. The CDR3 DNA follows: TGTGCCAGCGCCGCCGTCGGACTAGCGGGAGATACGCAGTATTTT. This encodes CASAAVGLAGDTQYF. The whole variable domain, filled in from reference TRBV2 and TRBJ2-3, reads EPEVTQTPSHQVTQMGQEVILRCVPISNHLYFYWYRQILGQKVEFLVSFYNNEISEKSEIFDDQFSVERPDGSNFTLKIRSTKLEDSAMYFCASAAVGLAGDTQYFGPGTRLTVL.

The rearrangement joins TRBV28 to TRBJ1-2; D not resolved. The germline V gene has CDR1 MDHEN and CDR2 SYDVKM. V was shortened by 5 bases and J by 4 bases, with 11 bases between the two germline ends. This CDR3 spans 13 amino acids. This chain's CDR3 is CASSPHEFYGYTF. CDR3 nucleotide sequence: TGTGCCAGCAGTCCTCATGAGTTCTATGGCTACACCTTC.

This clonotype was seen a few times. The rearrangement uses TRBV28 and TRBJ2-5, with D hard to call. The CDR3 has 14 residues. The germline V gene encodes CDR1 MDHEN and CDR2 SYDVKM. Trimming shortened V by 1 base and J by 1 base, and 7 bases separated the two germline ends. CDR3 sequence: CASSLSQTQETQYF. CDR3 nucleotide sequence: TGTGCCAGCAGTTTATCGCAGACCCAAGAGACCCAGTACTTC.

V gene TRBV12-3 or TRBV12-4 combines with J gene TRBJ1-1; 10 positions agree with TRBD1. J gave up 12 bases and V 4 bases, and 8 bases lay outside the gene matches. The length of the CDR3 is 13 residues. CDR3 DNA sequence: TGTGCCAGCAGTTCCCTCGGACAGGGGGTGACTTTCTTT. Translated: CASSSLGQGVTFF.